A selection of T cell receptor beta chains follows, all from one sample in a study of a mutant IDH1 vaccine in newly diagnosed glioma. Profiling relied on immunoSEQ multiplex PCR, and the TCRdb table lists in-frame clones only, not all of them. Counted here are approximately 66,000 clones, 80% to 85% occurring once; the ten biggest clones make up 3.5% to 5%. No antigen has been identified for these receptors. The material sequenced was PBMCs, taken from a glioma patient whose treatment included an IDH1 peptide vaccine. These receptors originate from a man younger than 45 with glioma. CDR3s include the opening cysteine and the closing phenylalanine or tryptophan. Fields, in order: CDR3 protein, clone size, V gene. Not all rows give a size; the values are once, few, many and, for expanded clones, a class.

CDR3 protein: CASSERLYMNTEAFF; clone size: .; V gene: TRBV5-4
CDR3 protein: CASSLADYEQYF; clone size: .; V gene: TRBV7-9
CDR3 protein: CASSADRGAVYGYTF; clone size: .; V gene: TRBV2
CDR3 protein: CASSLAGATSSYNEQFF; clone size: .; V gene: TRBV5-1
CDR3 protein: CASTDRGQGYTF; clone size: .; V gene: TRBV9
CDR3 protein: CASSLAQGPSGDTQYF; clone size: once; V gene: TRBV5-5
CDR3 protein: CASSSRDSSMNTEAFF; clone size: few; V gene: TRBV5-1
CDR3 protein: CASIMARGVTDTQYF; clone size: once; V gene: TRBV28
CDR3 protein: CASSIWRGVGKYTEAFF; clone size: .; V gene: TRBV19
CDR3 protein: CASSPSSGNTIYF; clone size: .; V gene: TRBV27
CDR3 protein: CASSARGDGYTF; clone size: .; V gene: TRBV9
CDR3 protein: CASSIQDRAYYGYTF; clone size: .; V gene: TRBV19
CDR3 protein: CASSLRDRAQNGYTF; clone size: .; V gene: TRBV5-1
CDR3 protein: CASSSYGQTQETQYF; clone size: .; V gene: TRBV2
CDR3 protein: CATSRGGGLYEQYF; clone size: once; V gene: TRBV15
CDR3 protein: CASRSGREDEQFF; clone size: .; V gene: TRBV6-4
CDR3 protein: CASSVDQGYVNNSPLHF; clone size: .; V gene: TRBV9
CDR3 protein: CASSQRGLGNTIYF; clone size: .; V gene: TRBV14
CDR3 protein: CASSPRTGGQPQHF; clone size: few; V gene: TRBV19
CDR3 protein: CASSQSTGALEAQYF; clone size: .; V gene: TRBV4-1